Presented here are 12 T cell receptor beta chains from one specimen sequenced in a study of blood T cells in healthy people across ages. Together with a sample-barcoded 5' primer, a J-beta primer mix was included in a second PCR lasting roughly 6 to 12 cycles. Each CDR3 protein gets one entry after TCRdb re-called the 5' RACE reads with MiXCR. The data contain 380,000 or so distinct CDR3 sequences, approximately 52% of them singletons. The sequencing sample was made of blood. These receptors originate from a man between 60 and 70 years old in good health.

The gene calls are TRBV20-1 and TRBJ2-1; D gene ambiguous. Germline V gene lookup returns CDR1 DFQATT and CDR2 SNEGSKA (reference sequence). This CDR3 is built from 12 residues. With 5 bases removed from V and 5 bases from J, the gap between germline ends came to 10 bases. The CDR3 protein is CSAPAWDNEQFF. The CDR3 region has the DNA TGCAGTGCTCCGGCCTGGGACAATGAGCAGTTCTTC.

The J gene is TRBJ2-1, the V gene TRBV7-9, with D perhaps matching TRBD2 (7 bases). The germline gives CDR1 SEHNR, CDR2 FQNEAQ (reference sequence). Trimming removed 5 bases from V and 2 bases from J, with 13 bases in between. This CDR3 has 15 amino acids. The CDR3 coding sequence is TGTGCCAGCAGCACCGAGGGGGGGGCCTACAATGAGCAGTTCTTC. Translation gives CASSTEGGAYNEQFF.

The rearrangement links TRBV6-2 or TRBV6-3 to TRBJ2-5, with a weak D call TRBD2 (6 bases). Germline V CDR1 and CDR2: MNHEY, SVGEGT. The V end was cut by 0 bases, the J end by 4 bases, with 18 bases between. The CDR3 is made up of 17 amino acids. Here the CDR3 DNA reads TGTGCCAGCAGTTACTCTCCCCCGGACTACGATAGAGAGACCCAGTACTTC. It yields the protein CASSYSPPDYDRETQYF.

The chain couples TRBV5-6 to TRBJ2-2, with 10 bases identical to TRBD2. CDR3 length equals 18 residues. Germline V gene sequence: CDR1 SGHDT, CDR2 YYEEEE. V was clipped by 4 bases and J by 5 bases; unmatched bases: 14. CDR3 residues: CASSPAGLAVGSTGELFF. CDR3 DNA sequence: TGTGCCAGCAGCCCGGCCGGACTAGCGGTAGGTTCGACCGGGGAGCTGTTTTTT.

V usage is TRBV20-1 and J usage is TRBJ2-1, with 10 positions matching TRBD2. CDR1 and CDR2 (germline): DFQATT, SNEGSKA (reference sequence). The J segment lost 4 bases and the V segment lost 3 bases, leaving 6 bases of the junction unmatched. This CDR3 has 15 amino acids. Here the CDR3 DNA reads TGCAGTGCTAGCCTAATAGCGGGGGGTTACAATGAGCAGTTCTTC. Protein: CSASLIAGGYNEQFF.

As for this clonotype: A junction boundary mismatches the germline segment, possibly from a read error. This rearrangement joins TRBV28 to TRBJ2-3; TRBD2 matches 7 bases. CDR3 length equals 15 residues. Germline V CDR1 and CDR2: MDHEN, SYDVKM. The CDR3 bases are TGTGCCAGCACCCTTACTAGCGATCCCTCAGATACGCGGTATTTT. This translates into CASTLTSDPSDTRYF.

The gene calls are TRBV14 and TRBJ2-1; D unresolved. The germline V and J ends were trimmed by 2 bases and 6 bases, with 14 bases remaining between them. Germline V lookup: CDR1 SGHDN, CDR2 FVKESK. The CDR3 extends over 15 amino acids. CDR3 nucleotides: TGTGCCAGCAGCCAATCCGCAGGACCGGGCAATGAGCAGTTCTTC. Translating gives CASSQSAGPGNEQFF. The full variable domain, in which reference TRBV14 and TRBJ2-1 provide the parts outside the CDR3, is EAGVTQFPSHSVIEKGQTVTLRCDPISGHDNLYWYRRVMGKEIKFLLHFVKESKQDESGMPNNRFLAERTGGTYSTLKVQPAELEDSGVYFCASSQSAGPGNEQFFGPGTRLTVL.

V is TRBV7-9 and J is TRBJ2-3; unclear D gene. V lost 9 bases and J 6 bases, leaving 10 bases between the germline ends. Germline V gene data show CDR1 as SEHNR and CDR2 as FQNEAQ (reference sequence). The CDR3 consists of 11 residues. CDR3 sequence: CASSRSDTQYF. The DNA for the CDR3 is TGTGCCAGTTCCCGATCCGATACGCAGTATTTT.

This clonotype was seen a few times. The V and J genes are TRBV7-3 and TRBJ2-7; no clear D gene. The CDR3 has 15 residues. Germline lookup yields CDR1 SGHTA and CDR2 FQGTGA. V was pared by 7 bases and J by 1 base, with 17 bases between. The DNA of the CDR3 is TGTGCCAGCACGTTACTCAGGTTGTGGTCCTACGAGCAGTACTTC. Protein sequence: CASTLLRLWSYEQYF.

This clonotype was found once. Given a much more abundant clone one base away, this may be a read error. This rearrangement joins TRBV15 to TRBJ1-2; the D gene is possibly TRBD1 (5 bases). Trimming removed 4 bases from V and 3 bases from J, with 12 bases in between. CDR3 length: 14 amino acids. The V gene's germline CDR1 is LNHNV and CDR2 YYDKDF (reference sequence). CDR3 nucleotide sequence: TGTGCCACCAGCAAGGACGGGGGAGACTATGGCTACACCTTC. Translation: CATSKDGGDYGYTF.

The chain combines TRBV20-1 with TRBJ2-3; 9 positions agree with TRBD2. Trimming removed 1 base from V and 0 bases from J; junction bases left unmatched: 14. The CDR3 is made up of 19 amino acids. CDR1 DFQATT and CDR2 SNEGSKA come from the germline V gene (reference sequence). In DNA form, the CDR3 reads TGCAGTGCTAGAGGGGGGACGCTAGCGGGATCTGGTAGCACAGATACGCAGTATTTT. It encodes CSARGGTLAGSGSTDTQYF.

V and J are TRBV4-1 and TRBJ2-7; TRBD2 might be the D (6 bases). V lost 0 bases to trimming and J lost 0 bases, with 12 bases between them. CDR1 and CDR2 from the germline V gene are MGHRA and YSYEKL. The CDR3 has 16 amino acids. The DNA of the CDR3 is TGCGCCAGCAGCCAAGATCGGGGAGGCAGCTCCTACGAGCAGTACTTC. It codes for CASSQDRGGSSYEQYF.